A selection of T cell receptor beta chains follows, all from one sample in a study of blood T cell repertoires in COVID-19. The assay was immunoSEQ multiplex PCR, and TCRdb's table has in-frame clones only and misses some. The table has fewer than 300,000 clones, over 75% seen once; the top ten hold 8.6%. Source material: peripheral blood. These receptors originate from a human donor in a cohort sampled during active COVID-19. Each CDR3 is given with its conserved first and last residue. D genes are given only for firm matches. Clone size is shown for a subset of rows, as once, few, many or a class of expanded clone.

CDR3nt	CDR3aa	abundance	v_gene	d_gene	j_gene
TGTGCCAGCAGTGCGCGCGGCGGGGGCGTCTACGAGCAGTACTTC	CASSARGGGVYEQYF	NA	TRBV2	NA	TRBJ2-7
TGTGCCAGCAGCGGACCGGGACTGAGCACAGATACGCAGTATTTT	CASSGPGLSTDTQYF	NA	TRBV3-1/TRBV3-2	NA	TRBJ2-3
TGTGCCAGCAGCTTATCGAATTCACCCCTCCACTTT	CASSLSNSPLHF	NA	TRBV7-9	NA	TRBJ1-6
TGTGCCAGCAGCTTGGCCGGGACAGGGGGCCGAGGCTACACCTTC	CASSLAGTGGRGYTF	NA	TRBV5-6	TRBD1	TRBJ1-2
TGCGCCAGCAGCCCCTCCGGGACTAGCGGCCATTTTCAAGAGACCCAGTACTTC	CASSPSGTSGHFQETQYF	NA	TRBV4-1	TRBD2	TRBJ2-5
TGTGCCAGCAGTTATGGCGGGTTATCTGGAAACACCATATATTTT	CASSYGGLSGNTIYF	once	TRBV6-5	NA	TRBJ1-3
TGTGCCAGCAGAAACAGGGGTCTGAGCACCGGGGAGCTGTTTTTT	CASRNRGLSTGELFF	NA	TRBV27	TRBD1	TRBJ2-2
TGTGCCAGCAGCCCGGGGAACCTTGGTGGGGAGCTGTTTTTT	CASSPGNLGGELFF	NA	TRBV7-9	NA	TRBJ2-2
TGTGCGAACCAGGGGAGCTCCTACAATGAGCAGTTCTTC	CANQGSSYNEQFF	once	TRBV2	NA	TRBJ2-1
TGTGCCAGCAGCCCCTCACTGGGCGCGGGTCAGCCCCAGCATTTT	CASSPSLGAGQPQHF	few	TRBV3-1/TRBV3-2	NA	TRBJ1-5
TGTGCCAGCAGCTTCGACAGGGAAACCTACAATGAGCAGTTCTTC	CASSFDRETYNEQFF	NA	TRBV5-4	TRBD1	TRBJ2-1
TGCGCCAGCAGCTTGGCGCAGGGGGCGGCTAACTATGGCTACACCTTC	CASSLAQGAANYGYTF	NA	TRBV5-1	TRBD1	TRBJ1-2
TGCAGCGTTGATGGGGGGCTAGCGGGGTTGAAAACGCAGTATTTT	CSVDGGLAGLKTQYF	NA	TRBV29-1	TRBD2	TRBJ2-3
TGCAGCGCCCTCGCGGGGGGAATTAGCTCTGGGGCCAACGTCCTGACTTTC	CSALAGGISSGANVLTF	NA	TRBV29-1	TRBD2	TRBJ2-6
TGTGCCAGCAGCATGGACAGACAAGAGACCCAGTACTTC	CASSMDRQETQYF	NA	TRBV21-1	NA	TRBJ2-5
TGTGCCAGCAGCTTAGTTCGGCGGACAGGGGCCGGGACTGAAGCTTTCTTT	CASSLVRRTGAGTEAFF	NA	TRBV7-8	TRBD1	TRBJ1-1
TGTGCCAGCAGCCTAAACTACAGGGAGTCCGAGCAGTACTTC	CASSLNYRESEQYF	NA	TRBV5-5	NA	TRBJ2-7
TGTGCCAGCAGCTTAAGCGGATCCTCCTACAATGAGCAGTTCTTC	CASSLSGSSYNEQFF	NA	TRBV7-2	NA	TRBJ2-1
TGTGCCAGCAGTTCGAGGACAGAATCCTACGAGCAGTACTTC	CASSSRTESYEQYF	NA	TRBV27	NA	TRBJ2-7
TGCGCCAGCAGTTGGACCGGGACAGGGACCGATGAGCAGTTCTTC	CASSWTGTGTDEQFF	NA	TRBV5-1	TRBD1	TRBJ2-1
TGTGCCAGCATCCCCCCCGGCAGGGCCACTGAAGCTTTCTTT	CASIPPGRATEAFF	NA	TRBV6-5	NA	TRBJ1-1
TGTGCCAGCAGCTCGGAGTTCTCCTACGAGCAGTACTTC	CASSSEFSYEQYF	NA	TRBV7-9	NA	TRBJ2-7
TGTGCCAGTAGCGTCCGGGACAGCGGTAGCTATGAGCAGTTCTTC	CASSVRDSGSYEQFF	NA	TRBV19	TRBD1	TRBJ2-1
TGCGCCAGCAGCCGAGGGACAGGGGGCATGGACGAGCAGTACTTC	CASSRGTGGMDEQYF	NA	TRBV4-3	TRBD1	TRBJ2-7
TGTGCCAGCAGTTCCCGAGCCGGGACAGGGGGCTCGGCTTTCTTT	CASSSRAGTGGSAFF	once	TRBV28	TRBD1	TRBJ1-1
TGCGCCAGCAGTGAGGGGACAGGGCCCGGATACGAGCAGTACTTC	CASSEGTGPGYEQYF	NA	TRBV10-1	TRBD1	TRBJ2-7
TGTGCCACCAGCCGGGGAGACAGGAGCTCCTACGAGCAGTACTTC	CATSRGDRSSYEQYF	NA	TRBV24-1	NA	TRBJ2-7
TGCGCCAGCAGTGGGCTCCGGCCGGGACAGGGGGACATTAACACCGGGGAGCTGTTTTTT	CASSGLRPGQGDINTGELFF	NA	TRBV10-1	TRBD1	TRBJ2-2
TGTGCCAGCACTTTGACAGGGGTGAACACTGAAGCTTTCTTT	CASTLTGVNTEAFF	NA	TRBV6-5	TRBD1	TRBJ1-1
TGTGCCAGCAGTCGAACGGGGCCGGGACAGGGTAACTACGAGCAGTACTTC	CASSRTGPGQGNYEQYF	once	TRBV6-6	TRBD1	TRBJ2-7
TGTGCCAGCAGTTCTCCCGGACAGGAGGGCTATGGCTACACCTTC	CASSSPGQEGYGYTF	NA	TRBV28	TRBD1	TRBJ1-2
TGTGCCATCAGCCGATATCAACAGGGAAGCTCCTACAATGAGCAGTTCTTC	CAISRYQQGSSYNEQFF	once	TRBV10-3	NA	TRBJ2-1
TGTGCCAGCAGCTCGAGGACAGCCTACACAGATACGCAGTATTTT	CASSSRTAYTDTQYF	NA	TRBV7-2	NA	TRBJ2-3
TGTGCCAGTAGTATAATGGCGGGAGGGCCTAATGAGCAGTTCTTC	CASSIMAGGPNEQFF	NA	TRBV19	TRBD2	TRBJ2-1
TGTGCCAGCAGACCAAGACAGAGTAATTCACCCCTCCACTTT	CASRPRQSNSPLHF	NA	TRBV7-9	NA	TRBJ1-6
TGTGCCAGCAGTTATAGACAGGCTGGAAACATTCAGTACTTC	CASSYRQAGNIQYF	NA	TRBV6-5	NA	TRBJ2-4
TGTGCCAGCAGCTCAGGGGTTTTACGGTATGGCTACACCTTC	CASSSGVLRYGYTF	NA	TRBV7-2	NA	TRBJ1-2
TGTGCCAGCAGCTTCGGGACAGGGTGGGGATCCTACGAGCAGTACTTC	CASSFGTGWGSYEQYF	NA	TRBV11-2	TRBD1	TRBJ2-7
TGTGCAAGTCGCCCACCCACGGACGAGGGGGCCATCTACGAGCAGTACTTC	CASRPPTDEGAIYEQYF	NA	TRBV12-2	NA	TRBJ2-7
TGCGCCAGCAGCCATCTAGGGTCGGGGTACAATGAGCAGTTCTTC	CASSHLGSGYNEQFF	NA	TRBV4-1	NA	TRBJ2-1
TGTGCCAGCTCACCGGAGGCGGCCCACAGAGAGACCCAGTACTTC	CASSPEAAHRETQYF	NA	TRBV18	NA	TRBJ2-5
TGTGCCAGCAGCTTAGATCGGACAGGAAACTATGGCTACACCTTC	CASSLDRTGNYGYTF	NA	TRBV11-2	TRBD1	TRBJ1-2
TGTGCCAGCTCACCCAATACCCGTTCAGGGACTTCTGGGACCTACGAGCAGTACTTC	CASSPNTRSGTSGTYEQYF	NA	TRBV18	NA	TRBJ2-7
TGTGCCAGCAGATTAGGGAGCGCGAACACCGGGGAGCTGTTTTTT	CASRLGSANTGELFF	NA	TRBV7-2	NA	TRBJ2-2
TGTGCCAGCAGCTTGGGATCGCGCCCCGGGGACACTGAAGCTTTCTTT	CASSLGSRPGDTEAFF	few	TRBV7-6	NA	TRBJ1-1
TGTGCCAGCAGCCAAGTTGGTGCGAGGAATGGAAACACCATATATTTT	CASSQVGARNGNTIYF	once	TRBV3-1/TRBV3-2	NA	TRBJ1-3
TGTGCCAGCAGCTTGGGTGCGGGGGGACCCTACAATGAGCAGTTCTTC	CASSLGAGGPYNEQFF	NA	TRBV11-2	TRBD2	TRBJ2-1
TGTGCCAGCAGCGTAGTTGGGACAGGGACCACCGGGGAGCTGTTTTTT	CASSVVGTGTTGELFF	NA	TRBV9	TRBD1	TRBJ2-2
TGCGCCAGCAGCTGGGAAGGACAGGGGAACAACTATGGCTACACCTTC	CASSWEGQGNNYGYTF	NA	TRBV5-1	TRBD1	TRBJ1-2
TGCGCCAGCAGCCCCGGACAGGTCGGGCAAAATCAGCCCCAGCATTTT	CASSPGQVGQNQPQHF	NA	TRBV5-1	TRBD1	TRBJ1-5
TGTGCCAGCAGCACCACCGGGACAGGTGGTGGCTACACCTTC	CASSTTGTGGGYTF	NA	TRBV28	TRBD1	TRBJ1-2